The T cell receptor (beta chain) described here comes from a study of vaccination and CD4 T cells after COVID-19. As for the study in general: A median of approximately 100 days (range 35 to 161) separated diagnosis from post-COVID sampling. Broader study findings: There were relatively few convalescent patients studied, and there were no early post-infection timepoints.

Researchers used the Oncomine TCR Beta short-read assay to sequence DNA from cultured CD4+ T cells. Using the QIAamp micro DNA kit, genomic DNA was extracted from the CD4+ T cells that had been cultured. From the PCR reads, TCRdb called clonotypes with MiXCR, one entry per CDR3 protein. The profile covers 15,000 to 20,000 distinct CDR3 sequences, with approximately 60% appearing a single time and roughly 10% taken by the ten largest. Treatment indicated: roughly 11-day PBMC culture with coronavirus spike peptide pools or control peptides (ViraFEST assay). Upon completion of 9 to 10 days of culture, CD4+ T cells were isolated via negative selection. This clonotype has only a few counts. Its antigen is still unknown. The sequencing sample was made of CD4+ T cells from blood, cultured in vitro. The source of this sequence is a human donor who had recovered from COVID-19.

CDR3 sequence (DNA): TGTGCCAGCAGAAACCAGGGGGAAGGAACTGGCTACACCTTC. As protein: CASRNQGEGTGYTF. The V and J genes are TRBV6-2 or TRBV6-3 and TRBJ1-2; 7 nucleotides agree with TRBD1. This CDR3 region has 14 residues. V trimming: 6 bases; J trimming: 7 bases; junction bases outside the gene matches: 11. Germline V gives CDR1 MNHEY, CDR2 SVGEGT.